This TCR beta chain comes out of a study of shared clonotypes between healthy human individuals. Study outcomes and limitations: Against clonotypes common to all four donors, non-shared ones had lower generation probabilities.

Notes on this clone: Its antigen remains unidentified.

The CDR3 contains 13 residues. Germline assignment: CDR1 SQVTM and CDR2 ANQGSEA. Deletions cut 6 bases from V and 4 bases from J, with 15 bases between. The repertoire was sequenced with immunoSEQ multiplex PCR; TCRdb's copy has only in-frame clones and lacks some. The data hold roughly 2.2 million clones, with around 90% observed a single time. The specimen was naive CD4+ T cells from PBMCs. The subset: CD45RA+ positively selected. The clonotype comes from a young man in good health. Some clones in this sample may be carry-over from other donors' samples. The rearrangement joins TRBV29-1 to TRBJ1-1; D might be TRBD1 (6 bases). The CDR3 DNA sequence: TGCAGCGTCGAGGGGGTTGTTAGCACTGAAGCTTTCTTT. This gives the protein CSVEGVVSTEAFF.